This T cell receptor (beta chain) was documented in a study of blood T cell repertoires in COVID-19. Background on the study: The cDNA or gDNA used as material had been derived from T cells, B-cell-depleted T cells, or PBMCs.

Some clones are missing from TCRdb's copy, which holds only in-frame ones; the method was immunoSEQ multiplex PCR. Of under 200,000 clones listed, roughly 80% are singletons. V was trimmed by 2 bases and J by 10 bases, leaving 16 bases between them. CDR1 and CDR2 from the germline V gene are SGHTS and YDEGEE. CDR3 size: 15 residues. This clone was detected once. The TCR comes from a woman aged 25 to 39 with acute or convalescent COVID-19. The rearrangement links TRBV5-8 to TRBJ1-6; D perhaps matches TRBD1 (5 bases). The sample taken for sequencing was peripheral blood. CDR3 DNA: TGTGCCAGCAGCTTTAGGGGAGGGGTAGGATCACCCCTCCACTTT. Its translation is CASSFRGGVGSPLHF.